The T cell receptor beta chain under discussion was sequenced for a study of cytomegalovirus exposure and HLA in healthy donors. PCR was performed using 60 Vbeta and 13 Jbeta primers. Libraries were prepared by immunoSEQ multiplex PCR; TCRdb keeps only in-frame clonotypes and omits some of them. The data show approximately 110,000 clones, over 55% seen once. The CDR3 has 16 residues. Germline V lookup: CDR1 SGHDT, CDR2 YYEEEE. V lost 0 bases to trimming and J lost 1 base, with 12 bases between them. Donors were ostensibly healthy at sampling, although undocumented immune exposures were probable. Study outcomes and limitations: The majority of TCR sequences were rare, yet some public TCRs appeared in many donors.

Regarding this clone: The antigen remains unidentified.

The TCR was taken from a man in his late teens or twenties in good health and CMV-seropositive. V gene TRBV5-6 combines with J gene TRBJ2-3; the D gene is possibly TRBD1 (6 bases). Sequenced: PBMCs. CDR3 residues: CASSLAGHSRTDTQYF. CDR3 in DNA: TGTGCCAGCAGCTTGGCGGGACACTCTCGCACAGATACGCAGTATTTT.